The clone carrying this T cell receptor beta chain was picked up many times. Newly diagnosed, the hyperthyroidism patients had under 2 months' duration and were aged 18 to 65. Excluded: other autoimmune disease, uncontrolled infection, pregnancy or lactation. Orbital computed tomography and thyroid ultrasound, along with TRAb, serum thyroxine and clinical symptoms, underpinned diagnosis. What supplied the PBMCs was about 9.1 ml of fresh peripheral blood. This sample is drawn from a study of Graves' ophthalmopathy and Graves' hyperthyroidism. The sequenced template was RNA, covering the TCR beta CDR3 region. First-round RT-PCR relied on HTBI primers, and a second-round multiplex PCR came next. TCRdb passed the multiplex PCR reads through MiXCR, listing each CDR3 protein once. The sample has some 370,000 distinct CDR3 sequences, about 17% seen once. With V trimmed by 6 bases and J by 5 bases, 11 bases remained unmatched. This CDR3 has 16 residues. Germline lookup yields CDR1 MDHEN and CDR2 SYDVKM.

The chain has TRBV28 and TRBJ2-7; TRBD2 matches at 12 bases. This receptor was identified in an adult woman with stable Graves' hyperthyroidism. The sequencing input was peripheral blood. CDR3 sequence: CASSGRLAGVFNEQYF. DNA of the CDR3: TGTGCCAGCAGCGGGAGACTAGCGGGAGTATTCAACGAGCAGTACTTC.